What follows are 19 T cell receptor beta chains derived from one specimen sequenced in a study of Ad26.COV2.S vaccination and SARS-CoV-2 variants. Data came from immunoSEQ multiplex PCR; TCRdb stores just in-frame clones and leaves some out. The table lists hundreds of thousands of clones, 80% to 90% of them singletons. As to treatment: roughly 20 received Ad26.COV2.S at low or high dose, single or two shots; about 5 received placebo; per-sample allocation not given. Sampling occurred on day 63 after the first vaccine or placebo injection. The starting material was peripheral blood, obtained in a trial of Ad26.COV2.S vaccine versus placebo. The receptors were gathered from a person between 18 and 65 years old who received the Ad26.COV2.S COVID-19 vaccine or a placebo.

V and J are TRBV10-3 and TRBJ2-2, with D perhaps being TRBD1 or TRBD2 (5 bases each). The CDR3 has 16 amino acids. V was pared by 10 bases and J by 2 bases, with 20 bases between. Germline CDR1 and CDR2: ENHRY and SYGVKD. CDR3 DNA: TGTGCCACCGGGACGAGTTTCGCCAGTAACACCGGGGAGCTGTTTTTT. Translated: CATGTSFASNTGELFF.

This chain links TRBV6-5 with TRBJ1-1; D not resolved. CDR3 length: 13 amino acids. Between the trimmed V and J ends, which lost 10 bases and 3 bases, there was a span of 15 bases. Germline-derived CDR1 and CDR2 are MNHEY and SVGAGI. CDR3 protein: CATGKVEDTEAFF. The CDR3 bases are TGTGCCACGGGAAAGGTTGAGGACACTGAAGCTTTCTTT.

The chain recombines TRBV12-3 or TRBV12-4 with TRBJ2-3; D call uncertain. Deletions cut 7 bases from V and 4 bases from J, with 9 bases between. The CDR3 runs to 12 residues. The CDR3 protein is CASTHGADTQYF. The CDR3 coding sequence is TGTGCCAGCACCCATGGCGCAGATACGCAGTATTTT.

This chain joins TRBV18 and TRBJ2-7; a possible D gene is TRBD1 (6 bases). This CDR3 is 15 amino acids long. CDR1 is KGHSH, CDR2 LQKENI, per germline. V was shortened by 6 bases and J by 4 bases, with 19 bases between the two germline ends. The CDR3 coding sequence is TGTGCCAGCTCGCGAGAGACAGGTATAGGGTACGAGCAGTACTTC. Translating gives CASSRETGIGYEQYF.

The V and J genes are TRBV5-4 and TRBJ2-3, with TRBD2 matching 8 bases. V lost 2 bases, J lost 2 bases, and 7 bases stayed unmatched. Germline V gene sequence: CDR1 SGHNT, CDR2 YYREEE (reference sequence). This CDR3 spans 16 amino acids. As DNA, the CDR3 is TGTGCCAGCAGCTTCGCGAGCGGGAGACTCACAGATACGCAGTATTTT. This gives the protein CASSFASGRLTDTQYF.

This rearrangement joins TRBV2 to TRBJ2-1; TRBD2 aligns across 10 bases. The germline V gene has CDR1 SNHLY and CDR2 FYNNEI. This CDR3 is built from 14 residues. With V trimmed by 5 bases and J by 4 bases, 2 bases remained unmatched. The DNA for the CDR3 is TGTGCCAGCAGTTGGACTAGCGGTTACAATGAGCAGTTCTTC. Protein sequence: CASSWTSGYNEQFF.

The J gene is TRBJ1-3, the V gene TRBV29-1; D may be TRBD1 (5 bases). Germline V gene lookup returns CDR1 SQVTM and CDR2 ANQGSEA. V lost 5 bases and J 11 bases, leaving 13 bases between the germline ends. The CDR3 has 11 residues. CDR3 residues: CSVRYRNAIYF. The CDR3 bases are TGCAGCGTTCGTTACAGGAACGCCATATATTTT. Full variable domain (missing parts from reference TRBV29-1 and TRBJ1-3): SAVISQKPSRDICQRGTSLTIQCQVDSQVTMMFWYRQQPGQSLTLIATANQGSEATYESGFVIDKFPISRPNLTFSTLTVSNMSPEDSSIYLCSVRYRNAIYFGEGSWLTVV.

The rearrangement links TRBV30 to TRBJ1-4; D perhaps matches TRBD1 (5 bases). V was trimmed by 3 bases and J by 6 bases, leaving 11 bases between them. The CDR3 has 13 residues. The germline CDR1 and CDR2 sequences are GTSNPN and SVGIG (reference sequence). This CDR3 reads CAWSGGLDEKLFF. The DNA of the CDR3 is TGTGCCTGGAGCGGGGGTTTGGATGAAAAACTGTTTTTT.

In this sample, this clone turned up a few times. The same CDR3 can be traced to other DNA sequences in this sample. The chain employs TRBV5-1 and TRBJ2-6; no clear D. The CDR3 is 14 residues long. V was trimmed by 0 bases and J by 0 bases, leaving 1 base between them. Germline CDR1 reads SGHRS; CDR2 reads YFSETQ. The CDR3 nucleotides are TGCGCCAGCAGCTTGGGCTCTGGGGCCAACGTCCTGACTTTC. It yields the protein CASSLGSGANVLTF.

Remarks on this clone: Other DNA sequences in this specimen translate into the identical CDR3. The chain joins TRBV27 to TRBJ2-7; possible D gene TRBD2, 7 bases. Trimming shortened V by 2 bases and J by 1 base, and 12 bases separated the two germline ends. CDR3 length: 15 amino acids. Germline V gene lookup returns CDR1 MNHEY and CDR2 SMNVEV (reference sequence). CDR3: CASSLGGRGSYEQYF. In DNA, the CDR3 is TGTGCCAGCAGTTTAGGTGGGAGGGGGTCCTACGAGCAGTACTTC.

The chain carries TRBV27 and TRBJ2-5, with TRBD1 identical over 8 bases. CDR1 MNHEY and CDR2 SMNVEV come from the germline V gene (reference sequence). CDR3 size: 14 residues. Trimming took 10 bases from V and 1 from J; bases not matched to a gene: 8. The CDR3 reads CANADRATQETQYF. The CDR3 bases are TGTGCCAACGCGGACAGGGCAACCCAAGAGACCCAGTACTTC.

This clone appeared once. The chain links TRBV25-1 to TRBJ2-1; D is uncertain. Germline V lookup: CDR1 MGHDK, CDR2 SYGVNS. CDR3 length: 8 residues. V dropped 1 base and J dropped 16 bases, with 2 bases sitting between them. The CDR3 protein is CASSESFF. The CDR3 nucleotides are TGTGCCAGCAGTGAATCTTTCTTC.

V and J are TRBV7-9 and TRBJ2-1; 12 bases match TRBD2. Germline lookup yields CDR1 SEHNR and CDR2 FQNEAQ (reference sequence). The CDR3 is made up of 15 amino acids. V gave up 4 bases and J gave up 5 bases; unmatched junction bases: 3. In DNA form, the CDR3 reads TGTGCCAGCAGCTCCACTAGCGGGGGGAACAATGAGCAGTTCTTC. This gives the protein CASSSTSGGNNEQFF.

The genes are TRBV5-5 and TRBJ2-5; D unclear. Per germline, CDR1 SGHKS and CDR2 YYEKEE (reference sequence). V was trimmed by 2 bases and J by 3 bases, leaving 8 bases between them. This CDR3 has 13 residues. CDR3 protein: CASSLTGKETQYF. CDR3 nucleotides: TGTGCCAGCAGCTTAACGGGTAAAGAGACCCAGTACTTC.

The V gene is TRBV3-1 (or the pseudogene TRBV3-2), the J gene TRBJ1-2, with a tentative D call TRBD1 (6 bases). The CDR3 has 16 amino acids. V was cut by 1 base and J by 4 bases, with 16 bases left in between. Germline assignment: CDR1 LGHDT and CDR2 YNNKEL (reference sequence). For the CDR3, the DNA is TGTGCCAGCAGCCAAGGGGTGGGACAAGCAGCCTATGGCTACACCTTC. Translated, it gives CASSQGVGQAAYGYTF.

This clone came up a few times. The chain has TRBV23-1 and TRBJ1-5, with D hard to call. TRBV23-1 falls under the ORF class, with uncertain function. CDR3 length: 16 amino acids. Trimming removed 2 bases at V and 0 bases at J, with 11 bases between. This CDR3 reads CASSQPGSHSNQPQHF. CDR3 nucleotide sequence: TGCGCCAGCAGTCAACCGGGGAGCCATAGCAATCAGCCCCAGCATTTT.

V gene TRBV27 combines with J gene TRBJ2-1; 12 nucleotides align to TRBD2. V was pared by 6 bases and J by 0 bases, with 6 bases of the junction left unmatched. Germline CDR1 is MNHEY and CDR2 is SMNVEV (reference sequence). This CDR3 contains 17 residues. Here the CDR3 reads CASRGLAGLSSYNEQFF. The CDR3 DNA sequence: TGTGCCAGCAGGGGACTAGCGGGCCTGAGCTCCTACAATGAGCAGTTCTTC.

The chain links TRBV6-5 to TRBJ2-7; D gene uncertain. This CDR3 is built from 14 residues. With 0 bases removed from V and 2 bases from J, the gap between germline ends came to 8 bases. Germline lookup yields CDR1 MNHEY and CDR2 SVGAGI. The CDR3 nucleotides read TGTGCCAGCAGTTACTCGGGCACCCCCTACGAGCAGTACTTC. This codes for CASSYSGTPYEQYF.

V and J are TRBV5-4 and TRBJ2-6; 9 nucleotides match TRBD1. The CDR3 runs 18 residues. The V and J ends lost 4 bases and 0 bases, in that order; junction bases with no gene match: 8. Germline CDR1 SGHNT, CDR2 YYREEE (reference sequence). CDR3 DNA: TGTGCCAGCAGCCCGTCCGGGACAGGGTCCTCTGGGGCCAACGTCCTGACTTTC. Amino acid sequence: CASSPSGTGSSGANVLTF.